This T cell receptor (beta chain) was captured by sequencing in a study of identical twins. Whole-study results and caveats: A partial confounding effect on zero-insertion analyses could come from invariant MAIT and iNKT cells. With monozygotic twins, out-of-frame TCR alpha sharing exceeded what models estimated.

The length of the CDR3 is 16 residues. The J segment lost 1 base and the V segment lost 1 base, leaving 4 bases of the junction unmatched. The germline gives CDR1 LNHDA, CDR2 SQIVND (reference sequence). This clonotype was seen a handful of times. The target antigen is unknown. Via MiXCR, TCRdb re-called the 5' RACE reads, giving one row per CDR3 protein. The sample shows about 730,000 distinct CDR3 sequences, 21% of them seen only once. These data were likewise used in another study, on T cells expressing NK-cell markers. That source reports: Leadership of the CD3+CD56-NKG2C+ fraction also belonged to these clonotypes in four donors.

The J gene is TRBJ2-1, the V gene TRBV19; the match to TRBD2 covers 7 bases. The sequence was obtained from a young woman in good health. Sequencing was performed on PBMCs. CDR3 nucleotide sequence: TGTGCCAGTAGTATAGCCTCTAGCGGATCCTACAATGAGCAGTTCTTC. The encoded protein is CASSIASSGSYNEQFF.